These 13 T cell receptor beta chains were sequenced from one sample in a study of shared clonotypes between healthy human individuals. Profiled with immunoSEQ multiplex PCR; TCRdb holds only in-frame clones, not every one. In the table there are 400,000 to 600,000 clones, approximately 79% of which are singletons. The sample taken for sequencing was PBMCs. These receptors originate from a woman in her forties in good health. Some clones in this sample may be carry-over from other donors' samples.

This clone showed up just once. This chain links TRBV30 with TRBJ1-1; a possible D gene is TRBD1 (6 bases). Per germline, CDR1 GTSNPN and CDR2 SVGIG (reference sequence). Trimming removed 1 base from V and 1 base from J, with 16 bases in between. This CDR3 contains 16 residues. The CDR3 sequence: CAWSEWAQGQNTEAFF. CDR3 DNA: TGTGCCTGGAGTGAGTGGGCCCAGGGACAGAACACTGAAGCTTTCTTT.

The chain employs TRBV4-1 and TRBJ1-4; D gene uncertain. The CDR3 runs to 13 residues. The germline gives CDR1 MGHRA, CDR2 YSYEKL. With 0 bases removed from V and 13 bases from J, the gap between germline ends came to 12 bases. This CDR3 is CASSQDRRELLFF. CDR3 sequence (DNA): TGCGCCAGCAGCCAAGATCGAAGGGAATTACTGTTTTTT.

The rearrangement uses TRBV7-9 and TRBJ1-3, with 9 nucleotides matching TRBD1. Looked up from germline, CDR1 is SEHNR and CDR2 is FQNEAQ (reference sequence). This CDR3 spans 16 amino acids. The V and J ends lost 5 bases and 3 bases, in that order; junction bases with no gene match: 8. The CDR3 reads CASSRDRVSFGNTIYF. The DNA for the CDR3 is TGTGCCAGCAGCCGGGACAGGGTGTCTTTTGGAAACACCATATATTTT.

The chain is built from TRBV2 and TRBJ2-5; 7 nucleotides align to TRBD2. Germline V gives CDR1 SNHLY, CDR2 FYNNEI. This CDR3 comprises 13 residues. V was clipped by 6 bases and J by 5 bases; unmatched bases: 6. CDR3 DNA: TGTGCCAGCAGGGGGGAGGGCCGTGAGACCCAGTACTTC. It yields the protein CASRGEGRETQYF.

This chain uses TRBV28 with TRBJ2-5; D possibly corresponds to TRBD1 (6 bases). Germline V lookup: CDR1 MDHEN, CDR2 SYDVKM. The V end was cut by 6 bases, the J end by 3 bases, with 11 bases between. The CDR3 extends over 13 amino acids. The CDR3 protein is CASRWDIKETQYF. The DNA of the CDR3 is TGTGCCAGCAGATGGGACATTAAAGAGACCCAGTACTTC.

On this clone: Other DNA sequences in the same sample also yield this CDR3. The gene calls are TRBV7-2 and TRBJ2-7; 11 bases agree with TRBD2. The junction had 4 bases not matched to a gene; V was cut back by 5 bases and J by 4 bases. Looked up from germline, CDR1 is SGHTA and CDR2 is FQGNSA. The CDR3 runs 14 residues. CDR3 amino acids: CASSLTSGRYEQYF. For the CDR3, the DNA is TGTGCCAGCAGCCTAACTAGCGGGAGATACGAGCAGTACTTC.

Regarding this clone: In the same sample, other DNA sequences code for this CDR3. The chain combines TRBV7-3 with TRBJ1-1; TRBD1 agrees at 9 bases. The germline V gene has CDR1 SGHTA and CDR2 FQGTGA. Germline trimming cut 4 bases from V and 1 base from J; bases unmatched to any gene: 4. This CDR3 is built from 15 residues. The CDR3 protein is CASSSLGQGNTEAFF. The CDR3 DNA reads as TGTGCCAGCAGCTCGTTGGGACAGGGGAACACTGAAGCTTTCTTT.

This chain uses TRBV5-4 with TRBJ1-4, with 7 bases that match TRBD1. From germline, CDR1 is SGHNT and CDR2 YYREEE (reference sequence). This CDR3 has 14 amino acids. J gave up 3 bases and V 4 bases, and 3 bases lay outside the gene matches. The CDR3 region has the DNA TGTGCCAGCAGCGTTAGGGGGCCTAATGAAAAACTGTTTTTT. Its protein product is CASSVRGPNEKLFF.

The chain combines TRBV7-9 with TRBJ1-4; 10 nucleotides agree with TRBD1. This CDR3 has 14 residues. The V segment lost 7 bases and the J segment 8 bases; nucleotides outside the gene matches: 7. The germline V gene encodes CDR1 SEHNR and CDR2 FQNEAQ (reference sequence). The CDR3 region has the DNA TGTGCCAGCAACACCGGGACAGGGGCAGAAAAACTGTTTTTT. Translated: CASNTGTGAEKLFF.

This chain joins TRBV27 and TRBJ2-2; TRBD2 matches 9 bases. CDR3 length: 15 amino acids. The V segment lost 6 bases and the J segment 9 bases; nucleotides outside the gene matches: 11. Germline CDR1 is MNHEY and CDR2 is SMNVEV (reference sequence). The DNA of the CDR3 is TGTGCCAGCAGCAACCGACTAGCGGATGACCGGGAGCTGTTTTTT. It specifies CASSNRLADDRELFF.

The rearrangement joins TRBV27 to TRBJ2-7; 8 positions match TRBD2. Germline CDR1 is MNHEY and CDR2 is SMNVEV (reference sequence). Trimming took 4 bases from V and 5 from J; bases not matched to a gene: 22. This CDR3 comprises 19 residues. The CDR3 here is CASSWSSAGRASPDHEQYF. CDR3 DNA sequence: TGTGCCAGCAGTTGGTCGTCGGCCGGGAGGGCCTCACCAGACCACGAGCAGTACTTC.

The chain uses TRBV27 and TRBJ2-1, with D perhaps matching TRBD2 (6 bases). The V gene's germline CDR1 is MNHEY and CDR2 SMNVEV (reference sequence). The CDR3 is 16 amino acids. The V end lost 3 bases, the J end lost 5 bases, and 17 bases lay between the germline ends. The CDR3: CASSLLWGGPHNEQFF. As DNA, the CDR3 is TGTGCCAGCAGTTTGCTATGGGGAGGCCCCCACAATGAGCAGTTCTTC.

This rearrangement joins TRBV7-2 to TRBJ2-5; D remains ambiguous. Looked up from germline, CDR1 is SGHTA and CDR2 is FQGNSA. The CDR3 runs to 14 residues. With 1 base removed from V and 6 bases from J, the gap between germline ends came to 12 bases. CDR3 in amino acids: CASSLEVTLQTQYF. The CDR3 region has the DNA TGTGCCAGCAGCTTAGAGGTTACTCTGCAGACCCAGTACTTC.